The next 12 T cell receptor beta chains were all read from a single sample in a study of blood T cell repertoires in COVID-19. Generated by immunoSEQ multiplex PCR, the TCRdb table keeps only in-frame clones and is missing some. The sample contains about 97,000 clones, approximately 90% of which appear only once. The sequencing sample was made of peripheral blood. These receptors originate from a man aged 55 to 70 with acute or convalescent COVID-19.

This sequence joins TRBV6-5 and TRBJ1-2, with 9 bases that match TRBD1. This CDR3 comprises 13 residues. Germline CDR1 reads MNHEY; CDR2 reads SVGAGI. The V segment lost 5 bases and the J segment 3 bases; nucleotides outside the gene matches: 1. CDR3 nucleotides: TGTGCCAGCAGTCGGACAGGGGACTATGGCTACACCTTC. Translated, it gives CASSRTGDYGYTF.

In its sample, this clone was seen a few times. This rearrangement joins TRBV25-1 to TRBJ1-2; 7 nucleotides line up with TRBD1. CDR3 size: 13 residues. The germline V gene has CDR1 MGHDK and CDR2 SYGVNS. V dropped 4 bases and J dropped 4; count of bases not matched to a gene: 3. The CDR3 region is CASSVTGAYGYTF. CDR3 DNA: TGTGCCAGCAGTGTTACAGGGGCCTATGGCTACACCTTC.

V is TRBV12-3 or TRBV12-4 and J is TRBJ1-4; the match to TRBD1 covers 7 bases. The CDR3 runs 13 residues. Trimming cost V 6 bases and J 6 bases; bases outside gene matches: 4. This CDR3 reads CASRSDRDEKLFF. The CDR3 nucleotides are TGTGCCAGCAGATCCGACAGGGATGAAAAACTGTTTTTT.

The rearrangement joins TRBV12-3 or TRBV12-4 to TRBJ1-2; 9 nucleotides align to TRBD1. The CDR3 runs 12 residues. The V gene end was trimmed by 8 bases and the J gene end by 8 bases; junction bases not matched to a gene: 6. The CDR3 DNA is TGTGCCAGCGGGACAGGGTTTATGGGCTACACCTTC. Encoded protein: CASGTGFMGYTF.

This clone showed up just once. V is TRBV6-5 and J is TRBJ1-2, with 7 bases that match TRBD1. The germline V gene encodes CDR1 MNHEY and CDR2 SVGAGI. V lost 2 bases and J lost 8; bases outside the gene matches: 8. CDR3 length: 14 amino acids. CDR3 in DNA: TGTGCCAGCAGTTACGAGACAGGGATCGGCGGCTACACCTTC. Translating it yields CASSYETGIGGYTF.

The chain couples TRBV5-1 to TRBJ1-1, with TRBD1 as a possible D gene (6 bases). CDR1 SGHRS and CDR2 YFSETQ come from the germline V gene. CDR3 size: 16 residues. V lost 2 bases, J lost 1 base, and 15 bases lay in between. CDR3 nucleotides: TGCGCCAGCAGCTTAGGAACAGGGATGGGGAACACTGAAGCTTTCTTT. Its translation: CASSLGTGMGNTEAFF.

The chain is built from TRBV5-1 and TRBJ1-1; 7 positions agree with TRBD1. Germline lookup yields CDR1 SGHRS and CDR2 YFSETQ. Trimming at V came to 5 bases and at J to 4 bases, leaving 8 bases not matched to a gene. The CDR3 has 14 residues. CDR3 bases: TGCGCCAGCAGGAAGGGACAGCAGAGCACTGAAGCTTTCTTT. It encodes CASRKGQQSTEAFF.

The chain uses TRBV11-1 and TRBJ1-1; D remains unclear. CDR1 is SGHAT, CDR2 FQDESV, per germline (reference sequence). With 2 bases removed from V and 6 bases from J, the gap between germline ends came to 13 bases. The CDR3 loop spans 14 amino acids. CDR3 amino acids: CASSLTLDPPEAFF. For the CDR3, the DNA is TGTGCCAGCAGCTTAACGCTAGACCCACCTGAAGCTTTCTTT.

This clone was counted a single time. The chain links TRBV2 to TRBJ2-1; 8 nucleotides agree with TRBD2. The V segment lost 6 bases and the J segment 4 bases; nucleotides outside the gene matches: 14. This CDR3 is built from 17 residues. Germline loops: CDR1 SNHLY, CDR2 FYNNEI. This CDR3 reads CASSEPPPAGEYNEQFF. The DNA of the CDR3 is TGTGCCAGCAGCGAACCCCCGCCAGCGGGGGAGTACAATGAGCAGTTCTTC.

A single count supports this clone. The chain recombines TRBV6-1 with TRBJ2-3, with D maybe TRBD1 (6 bases). Germline assignment: CDR1 MNHNS and CDR2 SASEGT. V gave up 2 bases and J gave up 2 bases, with 14 bases separating them. CDR3 length: 16 residues. CDR3 DNA: TGTGCCAGCAGTGAAAGGGGGATTCCCTCCACAGATACGCAGTATTTT. It codes for CASSERGIPSTDTQYF.

The gene calls are TRBV9 and TRBJ1-2, with 7 nucleotides matching TRBD1. V gave up 3 bases and J gave up 4 bases; unmatched junction bases: 9. The germline V gene has CDR1 SGDLS and CDR2 YYNGEE. CDR3 length: 15 amino acids. In DNA, the CDR3 is TGTGCCAGCAGCGGACAACCGACAGGGACCTATGGCTACACCTTC. Protein product: CASSGQPTGTYGYTF. The variable domain in full, with the rest retrieved from reference TRBV9 and TRBJ1-2, is DSGVTQTPKHLITATGQRVTLRCSPRSGDLSVYWYQQSLDQGLQFLIQYYNGEERAKGNILERFSAQQFPDLHSELNLSSLELGDSALYFCASSGQPTGTYGYTFGSGTRLTVV.

CDR3 bases: TGCGCCAGCAGCTTGGCCGGCAGGGTAACTGGAAACACCATATATTTT. Encoded protein: CASSLAGRVTGNTIYF. The chain recombines TRBV5-1 with TRBJ1-3; D is possibly TRBD1 (5 bases). This CDR3 spans 16 amino acids. Between the trimmed V and J ends, which lost 0 bases and 2 bases, there was a span of 12 bases. CDR1 and CDR2 from the germline V gene are SGHRS and YFSETQ. The variable domain in full, completed from reference TRBV5-1 and TRBJ1-3, reads KAGVTQTPRYLIKTRGQQVTLSCSPISGHRSVSWYQQTPGQGLQFLFEYFSETQRNKGNFPGRFSGRQFSNSRSEMNVSTLELGDSALYLCASSLAGRVTGNTIYFGEGSWLTVV.